These 30 T cell receptor beta chains share one sample of origin, sequenced in a study of HIV-infected patients and healthy controls. Whole blood was used without fractionation, so all unsorted peripheral T cells were included. Alpha and beta constant-region primers primed reverse transcription of about 470 ng RNA. Each of the alpha and beta chains got its own library through chain-specific third strand synthesis with indices. One entry per CDR3 protein, called by TCRdb with MiXCR from the 5' RACE reads. The table records under 6,500 distinct CDR3 sequences, around a quarter of them present only once. Sequenced here: blood, sampled before antiretroviral therapy. These receptors were taken from an adult with HIV infection.

This clonotype was observed many times. The chain recombines TRBV16 with TRBJ2-3, with 14 nucleotides matching TRBD2. Losses at the gene ends were 10 bases for V and 5 bases for J; bases not matched to a gene: 5. The CDR3 is 14 residues long. Germline loops: CDR1 KGHSY, CDR2 FQNENV. The CDR3 DNA is TGTGCCACCCAAGGGACTAGCGGGGGAGATACGCAGTATTTT. This codes for CATQGTSGGDTQYF.

This clonotype appeared many times. The chain has TRBV5-6 and TRBJ1-2; possible D gene TRBD1, 5 bases. The germline V gene encodes CDR1 SGHDT and CDR2 YYEEEE. CDR3 length: 13 residues. Trimming pared 3 bases from V and 2 bases from J, leaving 8 bases between. Written as DNA, the CDR3 is TGTGCCAGCAGCTCCGGACAAAACTATGGCTACACCTTC. This sequence encodes CASSSGQNYGYTF.

This chain links TRBV9 with TRBJ2-2; 9 positions match TRBD2. This CDR3 region has 16 residues. Germline trimming cut 4 bases from V and 6 bases from J; bases unmatched to any gene: 10. CDR1 is SGDLS, CDR2 YYNGEE, per germline. This CDR3 is CASSQTSGWAPGELFF. The CDR3 bases are TGTGCCAGCAGCCAAACTAGCGGGTGGGCCCCCGGGGAGCTGTTTTTT.

This clonotype has more than one count but fewer than ten. V is TRBV7-9 and J is TRBJ1-5; possibly TRBD1 for D (6 bases). The CDR3 has 14 amino acids. CDR1 SEHNR and CDR2 FQNEAQ come from the germline V gene (reference sequence). Trimming stripped 1 base from V and 7 bases from J, with 11 bases between. CDR3 nucleotides: TGTGCCAGCAGCTTAGTGGGGGGCGCGCAGCCCCAGCATTTT. This codes for CASSLVGGAQPQHF.

With regard to this clonotype: A much bigger clone sits one base away, suggesting this may be a read error. The chain combines TRBV5-1 with TRBJ2-3, with D perhaps being TRBD1 or TRBD2 (6 bases each). The ends were cut back, 4 bases at V and 2 bases at J, with 26 bases in the middle. CDR3 length: 19 amino acids. CDR1 and CDR2 (germline): SGHRS, YFSETQ. In nucleotides, the CDR3 is TGCGCCAGCAGCCAATACCGAGAAGATGGAGGGGGTCACACAGATACGCAGTATTTT. This translates into CASSQYREDGGGHTDTQYF.

The table lists this clonotype with many counts. The CDR3 region has the DNA TGTGCCAGCAGTGAAAGCGACTACTCTGGAAACACCATATATTTT. Encoded protein: CASSESDYSGNTIYF. V is TRBV6-1 and J is TRBJ1-3; D gene ambiguous. Germline CDR1 is MNHNS and CDR2 is SASEGT. V gave up 2 bases and J gave up 0 bases, with 8 bases separating them. The CDR3 loop spans 15 amino acids.

This clonotype is classed as large. The V call is TRBV6-6, the J call TRBJ2-1; weak D call: TRBD1 (7 bases). This CDR3 is built from 15 residues. Germline lookup yields CDR1 MNHNY and CDR2 SVGAGI (reference sequence). V was shortened by 5 bases and J by 0 bases, with 11 bases between the two germline ends. DNA for the CDR3: TGTGCCAGCAGTCAGGGGGGAAGCTCCTACAATGAGCAGTTCTTC. It codes for CASSQGGSSYNEQFF.

A word on this clonotype: This sequence may be a read error, since a much larger clone differs from it by one base. This CDR3 is CSANQGSSGYMDEQYF. The CDR3 DNA follows: TGCAGTGCTAATCAGGGTTCCTCGGGGTATATGGACGAGCAGTACTTC. The rearrangement joins TRBV20-1 to TRBJ2-7; D is tentatively TRBD1 or TRBD2 (5 bases each). V was trimmed by 4 bases and J by 5 bases, leaving 24 bases between them. The CDR3 is 16 amino acids. The germline gives CDR1 DFQATT, CDR2 SNEGSKA (reference sequence).

The gene calls are TRBV5-1 and TRBJ2-3; D remains unclear. V gave up 0 bases and J gave up 4 bases, with 6 bases separating them. This CDR3 is built from 13 residues. CDR1 and CDR2 from the germline V gene are SGHRS and YFSETQ. CDR3 DNA sequence: TGCGCCAGCAGCTTGGCCCAAGCAGATACGCAGTATTTT. This encodes CASSLAQADTQYF.

This clonotype ranks as medium-sized. The chain recombines TRBV7-9 with TRBJ1-2; 12 bases are shared with TRBD1. The V segment lost 3 bases and the J segment 7 bases; nucleotides outside the gene matches: 6. This CDR3 has 15 amino acids. Germline CDR1 and CDR2: SEHNR and FQNEAQ (reference sequence). CDR3 DNA sequence: TGTGCCAGCAGCTTCAAGGGACAGGGGGCGTCTGGCTACACCTTC. Its translation: CASSFKGQGASGYTF.

In this sample, this clonotype is large. The V and J genes are TRBV10-1 and TRBJ2-2; a weak D match, TRBD1 (5 bases). Trimming took 3 bases from V and 4 from J, leaving 12 bases between them. This CDR3 is 15 amino acids long. Per germline, CDR1 WNHNN and CDR2 SYGVQD (reference sequence). The CDR3 coding sequence is TGCGCCAGCAGTGAAAGGCAGGGCGGCACCGGGGAGCTGTTTTTT. It specifies CASSERQGGTGELFF.

The chain has TRBV11-2 and TRBJ2-7; a weak D match, TRBD1 (5 bases). The V end was cut by 4 bases, the J end by 4 bases, with 20 bases between. Per germline, CDR1 SGHAT and CDR2 FQNNGV. CDR3 length: 16 residues. The CDR3 nucleotides read TGTGCCAGCAGCTCCCTACGAGGTCAGGGTAAATACGAGCAGTACTTC. Protein: CASSSLRGQGKYEQYF.

Turning to this clonotype: At one boundary the junction diverges from the germline segment, which might be a read error. The chain carries TRBV6-2 or TRBV6-3 and TRBJ1-5, with 7 bases lining up with TRBD1. Germline lookup yields CDR1 MNHEY and CDR2 SVGEGT. The CDR3 is 14 amino acids. The CDR3 DNA reads TGTGCCAGCAGTTCGACAGGGTATGGGCAGCCCCAGCGTTTT. It specifies CASSSTGYGQPQRF.

This clonotype is medium-sized in the sample. The chain recombines TRBV19 with TRBJ2-1, with TRBD1 matching 10 bases. CDR1 is LNHDA, CDR2 SQIVND, per germline (reference sequence). After removal of 4 bases from V and 5 bases from J, the junction contained 5 bases not matched to a gene. CDR3 length: 15 amino acids. The CDR3 region is CASSRWGQGNNEQFF. CDR3 coding DNA: TGTGCCAGTAGTAGATGGGGACAGGGGAACAATGAGCAGTTCTTC.

This clonotype is judged medium-sized (0.01 to 0.1%). The chain couples TRBV9 to TRBJ2-3, with 9 bases lining up with TRBD2. The germline gives CDR1 SGDLS, CDR2 YYNGEE. This CDR3 comprises 16 residues. Unmatched junction bases numbered 10, after V lost 4 bases and J lost 4 bases. This CDR3 reads CASSPRSGGIADTQYF. DNA of the CDR3: TGTGCCAGCAGCCCTCGCAGCGGGGGGATTGCAGATACGCAGTATTTT.

Sample share makes this clonotype medium-sized (0.01 to 0.1%). The V and J genes are TRBV4-3 and TRBJ2-2; TRBD1 is a possible D gene (5 bases). Germline V lookup: CDR1 LGHNA, CDR2 YSLEER. With 4 bases removed from V and 4 bases from J, the gap between germline ends came to 10 bases. The CDR3 has 14 residues. For the CDR3, the DNA is TGCGCCAGCAGCCGAGAGCAGGGCACCGGGGAGCTGTTTTTT. As protein: CASSREQGTGELFF.

This clonotype was counted ten times or more. At one of its ends the junction is not consistent with the germline gene, which may arise from a read error. This chain joins TRBV6-6 and TRBJ1-2; 10 bases map to TRBD1. There are 10 residues in the CDR3. From germline, CDR1 is MNHNY and CDR2 SVGAGI (reference sequence). This chain's CDR3 is CASIGTGESF. The CDR3 coding sequence is TGTGCCAGTATCGGGACAGGGGAGTCCTTC.

This clonotype was picked up many times. The chain has TRBV5-4 and TRBJ2-3; D call uncertain. The V end lost 2 bases, the J end lost 6 bases, and 13 bases lay between the germline ends. The CDR3 has 14 residues. Germline V lookup: CDR1 SGHNT, CDR2 YYREEE (reference sequence). The CDR3 DNA sequence: TGTGCCAGCAGCTTTGGGGAATCCGCGGATACGCAGTATTTT. Protein: CASSFGESADTQYF.

This clonotype was detected many times. The CDR3 protein is CASSHPIVRGRTDTQYF. The CDR3 DNA reads TGCGCCAGCAGTCACCCCATAGTTCGGGGGCGCACAGATACGCAGTATTTT. The chain combines TRBV23-1 with TRBJ2-3; tentatively, D is TRBD1 or TRBD2 (6 bases each). TRBV23-1 is identified as an open reading frame with a role that is uncertain. The CDR3 runs to 17 residues. Trimming removed 3 bases from V and 1 base from J, with 17 bases in between.

This clonotype was counted between two and nine times. This chain uses TRBV4-1 with TRBJ2-7; 10 bases line up with TRBD2. CDR3 length: 17 amino acids. In germline, CDR1 is MGHRA, CDR2 YSYEKL. The J segment lost 5 bases and the V segment lost 1 base, leaving 11 bases of the junction unmatched. The CDR3 DNA sequence: TGCGCCAGCAGCCAAGGGATCCCTCTAGCGGGGGATAACGAGCAGTACTTC. Translated: CASSQGIPLAGDNEQYF.

By share of the sample, this clonotype is medium-sized (0.01 to 0.1%). This rearrangement joins TRBV7-9 to TRBJ2-7; no clear D. Germline V lookup: CDR1 SEHNR, CDR2 FQNEAQ (reference sequence). The ends were cut back, 1 base at V and 6 bases at J, with 10 bases in the middle. This CDR3 has 13 amino acids. The CDR3 DNA follows: TGTGCCAGCAGCTTAGACCAACTCCCCGAGCAGTACTTC. Its translation: CASSLDQLPEQYF. The complete variable domain, with remaining parts taken from reference TRBV7-9 and TRBJ2-7, reads DTGVSQNPRHKITKRGQNVTFRCDPISEHNRLYWYRQTLGQGPEFLTYFQNEAQLEKSRLLSDRFSAERPKGSFSTLEIQRTEQGDSAMYLCASSLDQLPEQYFGPGTRLTVT.

This clonotype was observed a handful of times. The V and J genes are TRBV7-2 and TRBJ2-7, with 7 bases fitting TRBD1. The germline V gene has CDR1 SGHTA and CDR2 FQGNSA. The CDR3 extends over 14 amino acids. After removal of 4 bases from V and 2 bases from J, the junction contained 5 bases not matched to a gene. The DNA for the CDR3 is TGTGCCAGCAGCTCGGGACAGACAACCTACGAGCAGTACTTC. It translates to CASSSGQTTYEQYF.

In this sample, this clonotype turned up many times. The V gene is TRBV5-6, the J gene TRBJ1-1; no reliable D call. CDR3 size: 16 residues. The germline V gene has CDR1 SGHDT and CDR2 YYEEEE. Trimming removed 4 bases from V and 1 base from J, with 17 bases in between. The CDR3 is CASSDQVTEWNTEAFF. The CDR3 nucleotides are TGTGCCAGCAGCGATCAGGTGACGGAATGGAACACTGAAGCTTTCTTT.

This clonotype showed up just a few times. The chain links TRBV29-1 to TRBJ2-3; tentative D call: TRBD1 (6 bases). The CDR3 loop spans 16 amino acids. V lost 4 bases, J lost 1 base, and 18 bases lay in between. The germline gives CDR1 SQVTM, CDR2 ANQGSEA. The CDR3 nucleotides read TGCAGCGTTGGGGGAATCGAAAGACAGGGCACAGATACGCAGTATTTT. This encodes CSVGGIERQGTDTQYF.

This clonotype was seen more than once but under ten times. This chain uses TRBV5-6 with TRBJ1-5, with TRBD1 as a possible D gene (6 bases). CDR1 is SGHDT and CDR2 is YYEEEE in the germline V gene. Between the trimmed V and J ends, which lost 2 bases and 0 bases, there was a span of 12 bases. This CDR3 is built from 16 residues. The CDR3 DNA reads as TGTGCCAGCAGCTTCCAGGGGCCGTATAGCAATCAGCCCCAGCATTTT. Amino acid sequence: CASSFQGPYSNQPQHF. Full variable domain (outside the CDR3, taken from reference TRBV5-6 and TRBJ1-5): DAGVTQSPTHLIKTRGQQVTLRCSPKSGHDTVSWYQQALGQGPQFIFQYYEEEERQRGNFPDRFSGHQFPNYSSELNVNALLLGDSALYLCASSFQGPYSNQPQHFGDGTRLSIL.

This clonotype was detected many times. The CDR3 DNA is TGTGCCAGCAGTCTCGGGTCTCTCCCCTATGGCTACACCTTC. It translates to CASSLGSLPYGYTF. The J gene is TRBJ1-2, the V gene TRBV27; D is ambiguous. The CDR3 contains 14 residues. Per the germline V gene, CDR1 is MNHEY and CDR2 is SMNVEV (reference sequence). The V gene lost 5 bases and the J gene lost 4 bases, with 14 bases spanning the gap.

This clonotype is classed as medium-sized. V and J are TRBV7-9 and TRBJ2-7; D is perhaps TRBD2 (5 bases). Germline CDR1 and CDR2: SEHNR and FQNEAQ (reference sequence). This CDR3 region has 16 residues. V was trimmed by 1 base and J by 2 bases, leaving 15 bases between them. The CDR3 region has the DNA TGTGCCAGCAGCTTAGAGTCGGGGAAGAACCCCTACGAGCAGTACTTC. It encodes CASSLESGKNPYEQYF.

At least ten counts were recorded for this clonotype. V usage is TRBV7-4 and J usage is TRBJ1-5; 9 nucleotides match TRBD1. This CDR3 contains 17 residues. The J segment lost 10 bases and the V segment lost 5 bases, leaving 18 bases of the junction unmatched. The germline gives CDR1 SGHVT, CDR2 SQSDAQ. The CDR3 sequence: CASSPRGPQGASHPQHF. For the CDR3, the DNA is TGTGCCAGCAGCCCAAGAGGCCCACAGGGGGCCAGTCATCCCCAGCATTTT.

This clonotype has ten or more counts. V and J are TRBV12-3 or TRBV12-4 and TRBJ2-3; unclear D gene. The CDR3 covers 13 residues. V lost 8 bases and J lost 7, with 16 bases in between. In nucleotides, the CDR3 is TGTGCCAGCCTTAAAGAGGTGGGGAATACGCAGTATTTT. Encoded protein: CASLKEVGNTQYF.

In its sample, this clonotype was seen many times. This sequence joins TRBV7-9 and TRBJ1-5, with D uncertain. CDR1 and CDR2 (germline): SEHNR, FQNEAQ (reference sequence). The V end lost 6 bases, the J end lost 2 bases, and 5 bases lay between the germline ends. The CDR3 runs 12 residues. The CDR3: CASSFGNQPQHF. The CDR3 DNA reads as TGTGCCAGCAGTTTCGGCAATCAGCCCCAGCATTTT.